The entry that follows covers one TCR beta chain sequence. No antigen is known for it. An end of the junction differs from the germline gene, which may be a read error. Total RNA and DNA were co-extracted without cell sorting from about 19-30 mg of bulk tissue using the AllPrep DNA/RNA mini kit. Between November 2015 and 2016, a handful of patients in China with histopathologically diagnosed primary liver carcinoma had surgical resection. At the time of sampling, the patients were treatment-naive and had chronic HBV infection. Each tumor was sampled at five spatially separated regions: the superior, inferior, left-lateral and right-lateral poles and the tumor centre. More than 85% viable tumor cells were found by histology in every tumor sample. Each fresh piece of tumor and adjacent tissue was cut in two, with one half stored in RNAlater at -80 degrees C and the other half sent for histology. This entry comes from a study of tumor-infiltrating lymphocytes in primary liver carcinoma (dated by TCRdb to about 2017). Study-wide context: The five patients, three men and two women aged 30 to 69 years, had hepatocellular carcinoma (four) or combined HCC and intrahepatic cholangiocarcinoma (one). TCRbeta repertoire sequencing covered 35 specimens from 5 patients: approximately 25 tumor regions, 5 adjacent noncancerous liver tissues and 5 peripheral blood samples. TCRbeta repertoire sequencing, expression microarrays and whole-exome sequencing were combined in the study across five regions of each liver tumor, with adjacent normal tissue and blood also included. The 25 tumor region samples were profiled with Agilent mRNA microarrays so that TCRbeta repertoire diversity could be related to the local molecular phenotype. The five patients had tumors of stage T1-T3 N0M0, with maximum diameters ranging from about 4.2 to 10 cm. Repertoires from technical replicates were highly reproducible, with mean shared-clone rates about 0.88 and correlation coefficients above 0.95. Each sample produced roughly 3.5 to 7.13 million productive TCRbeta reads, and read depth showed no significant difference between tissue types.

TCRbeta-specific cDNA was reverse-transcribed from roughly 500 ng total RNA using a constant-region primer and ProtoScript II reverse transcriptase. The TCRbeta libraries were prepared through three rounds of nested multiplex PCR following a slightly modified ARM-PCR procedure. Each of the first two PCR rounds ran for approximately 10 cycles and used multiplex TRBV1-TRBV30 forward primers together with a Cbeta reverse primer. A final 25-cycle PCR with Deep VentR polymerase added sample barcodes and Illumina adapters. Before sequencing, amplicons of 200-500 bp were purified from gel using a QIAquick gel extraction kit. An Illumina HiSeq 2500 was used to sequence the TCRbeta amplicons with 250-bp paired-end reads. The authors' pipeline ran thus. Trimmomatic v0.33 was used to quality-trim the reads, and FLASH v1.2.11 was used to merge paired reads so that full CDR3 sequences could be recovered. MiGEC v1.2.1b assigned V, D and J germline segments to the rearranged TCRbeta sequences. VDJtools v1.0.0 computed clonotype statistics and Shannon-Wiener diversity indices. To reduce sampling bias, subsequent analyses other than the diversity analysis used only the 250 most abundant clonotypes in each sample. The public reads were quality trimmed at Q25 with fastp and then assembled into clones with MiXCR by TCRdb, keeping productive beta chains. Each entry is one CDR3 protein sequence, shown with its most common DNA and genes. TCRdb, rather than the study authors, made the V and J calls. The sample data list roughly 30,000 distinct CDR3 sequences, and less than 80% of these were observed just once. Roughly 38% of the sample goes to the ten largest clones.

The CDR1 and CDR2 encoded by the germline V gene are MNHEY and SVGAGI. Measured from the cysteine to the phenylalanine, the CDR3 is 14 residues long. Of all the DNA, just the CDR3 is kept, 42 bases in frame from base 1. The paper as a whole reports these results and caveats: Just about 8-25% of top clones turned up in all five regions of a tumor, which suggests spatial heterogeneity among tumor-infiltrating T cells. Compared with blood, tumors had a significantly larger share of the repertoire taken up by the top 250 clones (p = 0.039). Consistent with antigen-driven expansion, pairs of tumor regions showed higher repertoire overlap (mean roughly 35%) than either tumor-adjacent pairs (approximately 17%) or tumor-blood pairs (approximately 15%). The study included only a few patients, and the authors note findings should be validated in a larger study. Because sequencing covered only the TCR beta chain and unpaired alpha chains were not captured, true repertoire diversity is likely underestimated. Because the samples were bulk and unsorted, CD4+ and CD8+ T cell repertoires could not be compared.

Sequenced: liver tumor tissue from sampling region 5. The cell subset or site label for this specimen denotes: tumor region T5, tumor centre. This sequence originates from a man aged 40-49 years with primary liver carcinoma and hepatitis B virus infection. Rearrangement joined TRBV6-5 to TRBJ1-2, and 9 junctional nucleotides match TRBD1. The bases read TGTACCAGCAGTTACTCGAGGGACAGGGTGGGCTACACCTTT. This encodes CTSSYSRDRVGYTF.